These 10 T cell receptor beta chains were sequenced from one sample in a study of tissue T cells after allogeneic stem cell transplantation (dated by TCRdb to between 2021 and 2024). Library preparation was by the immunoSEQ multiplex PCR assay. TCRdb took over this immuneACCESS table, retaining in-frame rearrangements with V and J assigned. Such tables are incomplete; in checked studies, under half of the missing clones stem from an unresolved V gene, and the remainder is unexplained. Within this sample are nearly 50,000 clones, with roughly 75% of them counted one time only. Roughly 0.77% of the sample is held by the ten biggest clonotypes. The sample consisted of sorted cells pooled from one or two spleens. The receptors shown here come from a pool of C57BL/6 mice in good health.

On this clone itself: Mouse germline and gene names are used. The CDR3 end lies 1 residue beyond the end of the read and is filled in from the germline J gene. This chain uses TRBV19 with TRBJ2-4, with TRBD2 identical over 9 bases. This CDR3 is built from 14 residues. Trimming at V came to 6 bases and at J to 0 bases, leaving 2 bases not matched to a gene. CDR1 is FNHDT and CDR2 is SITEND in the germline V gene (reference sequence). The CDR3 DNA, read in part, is TGTGCCAGCATCTGGGGGGGGAGTCAAAACACCTTGTAC. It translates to CASIWGGSQNTLY. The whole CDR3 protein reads CASIWGGSQNTLYF. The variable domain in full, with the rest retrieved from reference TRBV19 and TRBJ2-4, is GGIITQTPKFLIGQEGQKLTLKCQQNFNHDTMYWYRQDSGKGLRLIYYSITENDLQKGDLSEGYDASREKKSSFSLTVTSAQKNEMAVFLCASIWGGSQNTLYFGAGTRLSVL.

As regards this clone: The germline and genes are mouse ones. CDR3 region: CASSPTGESAETLYF. Incomplete CDR3 DNA: TGTGCCAGCAGCCCGACTGGGGAGAGTGCAGAAACGCTGTAT. The rearrangement links TRBV2 to TRBJ2-3, with TRBD2 matching 8 bases. The sequenced fragment ends 1 residue before the CDR3 boundary, so the rest is inferred from the germline J gene. J gave up 0 bases and V 4 bases, and 3 bases lay outside the gene matches. The germline V gene has CDR1 LGHNA and CDR2 YSYQKL. The CDR3 has 15 residues.

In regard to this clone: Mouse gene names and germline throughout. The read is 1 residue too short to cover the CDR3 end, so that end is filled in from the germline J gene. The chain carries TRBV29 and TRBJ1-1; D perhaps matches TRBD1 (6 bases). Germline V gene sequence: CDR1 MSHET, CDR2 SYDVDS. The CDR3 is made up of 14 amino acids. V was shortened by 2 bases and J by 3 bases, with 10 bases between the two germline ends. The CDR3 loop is CASSLHKGDTEVFF. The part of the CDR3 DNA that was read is TGTGCTAGCAGTTTACACAAGGGGGACACAGAAGTCTTC. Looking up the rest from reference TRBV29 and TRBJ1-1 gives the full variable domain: DMKVTQMPRYLIKRMGENVLLECGQDMSHETMYWYRQDPGLGLQLIYISYDVDSNSEGDIPKGYRVSRKKREHFSLILDSAKTNQTSVYFCASSLHKGDTEVFFGKGTRLTVV.

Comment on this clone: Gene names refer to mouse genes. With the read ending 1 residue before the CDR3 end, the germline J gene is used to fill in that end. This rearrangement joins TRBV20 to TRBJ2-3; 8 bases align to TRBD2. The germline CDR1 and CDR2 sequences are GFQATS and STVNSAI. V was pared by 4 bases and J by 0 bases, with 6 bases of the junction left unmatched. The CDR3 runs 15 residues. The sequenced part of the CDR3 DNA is TGTGGTGCTAAGACTGGGGCGACTAGTGCAGAAACGCTGTAT. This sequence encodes CGAKTGATSAETLY. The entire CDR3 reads CGAKTGATSAETLYF.

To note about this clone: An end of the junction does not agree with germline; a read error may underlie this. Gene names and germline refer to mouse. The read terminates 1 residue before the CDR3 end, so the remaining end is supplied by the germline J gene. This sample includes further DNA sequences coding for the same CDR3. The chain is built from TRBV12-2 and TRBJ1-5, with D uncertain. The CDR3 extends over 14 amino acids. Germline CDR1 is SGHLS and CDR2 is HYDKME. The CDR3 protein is CASSLDRNNQAPLF. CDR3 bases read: TGCGCCAGCTCTCTCGATAGGAACAACCAGGCTCCGCTT.

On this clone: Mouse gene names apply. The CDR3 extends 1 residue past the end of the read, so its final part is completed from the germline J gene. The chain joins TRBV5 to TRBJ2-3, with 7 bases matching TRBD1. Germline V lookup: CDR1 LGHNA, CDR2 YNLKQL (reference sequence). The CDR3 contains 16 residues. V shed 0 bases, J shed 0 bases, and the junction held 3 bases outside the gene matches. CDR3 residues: CASSQERDSSAETLYF. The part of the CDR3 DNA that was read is TGTGCCAGCAGCCAAGAACGGGACAGTAGTGCAGAAACGCTGTAT.

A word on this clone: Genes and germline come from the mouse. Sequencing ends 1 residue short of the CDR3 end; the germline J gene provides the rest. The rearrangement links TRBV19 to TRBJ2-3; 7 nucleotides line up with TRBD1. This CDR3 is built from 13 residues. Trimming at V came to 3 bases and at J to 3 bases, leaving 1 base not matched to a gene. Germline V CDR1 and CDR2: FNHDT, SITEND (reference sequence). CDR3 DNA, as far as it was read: TGTGCCAGCAGTAAACAGGGGGCAGAAACGCTGTAT. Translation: CASSKQGAETLY. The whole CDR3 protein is CASSKQGAETLYF.

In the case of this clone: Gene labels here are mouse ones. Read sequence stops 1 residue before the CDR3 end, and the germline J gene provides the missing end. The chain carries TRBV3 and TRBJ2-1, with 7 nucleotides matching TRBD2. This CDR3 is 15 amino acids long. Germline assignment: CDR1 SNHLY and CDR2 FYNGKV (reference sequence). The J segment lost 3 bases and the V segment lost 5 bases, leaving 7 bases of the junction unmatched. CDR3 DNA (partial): TGTGCCAGCAGCCCCCAACTGGGGAGCTATGCTGAGCAGTTC. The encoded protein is CASSPQLGSYAEQF. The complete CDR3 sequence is CASSPQLGSYAEQFF.

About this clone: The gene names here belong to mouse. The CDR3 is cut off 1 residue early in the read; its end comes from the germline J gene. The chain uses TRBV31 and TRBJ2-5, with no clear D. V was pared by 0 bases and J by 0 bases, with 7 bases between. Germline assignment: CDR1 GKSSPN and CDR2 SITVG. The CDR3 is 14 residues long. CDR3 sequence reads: CAWSLGVNQDTQYF. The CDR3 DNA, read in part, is TGTGCCTGGAGTCTGGGAGTTAACCAAGACACCCAGTAC.

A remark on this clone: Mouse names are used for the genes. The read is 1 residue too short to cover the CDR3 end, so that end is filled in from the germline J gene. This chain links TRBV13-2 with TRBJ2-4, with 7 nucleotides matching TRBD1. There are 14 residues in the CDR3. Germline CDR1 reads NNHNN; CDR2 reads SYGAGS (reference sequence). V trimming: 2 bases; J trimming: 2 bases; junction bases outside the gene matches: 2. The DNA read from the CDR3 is TGTGCCAGCGGTGACAGGGGGTATCAAAACACCTTGTAC. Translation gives CASGDRGYQNTLY. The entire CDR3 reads CASGDRGYQNTLYF.